This TCR beta chain appears in the sequencing data of a study of early stage breast cancer tumors. Points from the study as a whole: Commonly generated sequences made up most enriched TCRB sequences shared between patients.

For this clone: The antigen is undetermined.

Each sample had two DNA replicates, approximately 0.5 ug blood or around 1.5 ug tissue. Profiling relied on immunoSEQ multiplex PCR, and the TCRdb table lists in-frame clones only, not all of them. The sample includes tens of thousands of clones, under 85% seen only once; the top ten take around 3.4%. This CDR3 is 14 amino acids long. Trimming cost V 7 bases and J 10 bases, with 17 bases left between them. Germline V gene data show CDR1 as MDHEN and CDR2 as SYDVKM. The TCR was taken from a person aged 60 to 70 with breast cancer. V gene TRBV28 combines with J gene TRBJ1-6, with D tentatively TRBD1 (6 bases). Sequenced: blood. DNA of the CDR3: TGTGCCAGCATCAAATCAGGGGTAGGCTCACCCCTCCACTTT. Its translation: CASIKSGVGSPLHF.